One sample yielded the 10 T cell receptor beta chains listed below, sequenced in a study of T cells in narcolepsy. The protocol was immunoSEQ multiplex PCR, while the TCRdb copy is restricted to in-frame clones and leaves out a portion. The table records 25,000 or so clones, 75% to 85% of them present only once. The source material was memory (CD45RA-) CD4+ T cells from blood. The origin of the receptors is a human donor in good health.

This clone has just one count. The rearrangement links TRBV15 to TRBJ2-7; TRBD1 matches at 8 bases. J lost 6 bases, V lost 4 bases, and 5 bases had no gene match. The CDR3 spans 13 residues. Germline V gene sequence: CDR1 LNHNV, CDR2 YYDKDF (reference sequence). CDR3 amino acids: CATSKDRDLEQYF. The CDR3, as DNA: TGTGCCACCAGCAAGGACAGGGATCTCGAGCAGTACTTC. The complete variable domain, with remaining parts taken from reference TRBV15 and TRBJ2-7, reads DAMVIQNPRYQVTQFGKPVTLSCSQTLNHNVMYWYQQKSSQAPKLLFHYYDKDFNNEADTPDNFQSRRPNTSFCFLDIRSPGLGDTAMYLCATSKDRDLEQYFGPGTRLTVT.

The gene calls are TRBV11-3 and TRBJ2-5; D not resolved. The CDR3 is 15 residues long. With 0 bases removed from V and 5 bases from J, the gap between germline ends came to 13 bases. CDR1 SGHNT and CDR2 YENEEA come from the germline V gene. In nucleotides, the CDR3 is TGTGCCAGCAGCTTAGAGGGCCAGCTGGGGGAGACCCAGTACTTC. Encoded protein: CASSLEGQLGETQYF.

In DNA, the CDR3 is TGTGCCTGGAGTGTTGGGGGCAATCAGCCCCAGCATTTT. It is translated as CAWSVGGNQPQHF. V gene TRBV30 combines with J gene TRBJ1-5; D is ambiguous. Germline V gene lookup returns CDR1 GTSNPN and CDR2 SVGIG (reference sequence). With 0 bases removed from V and 2 bases from J, the gap between germline ends came to 5 bases. The CDR3 consists of 13 residues.

This rearrangement joins TRBV14 to TRBJ1-3; D unclear. Germline lookup yields CDR1 SGHDN and CDR2 FVKESK. The ends were cut back, 1 base at V and 0 bases at J, with 13 bases in the middle. The CDR3 is 17 residues long. The CDR3 loop reads CASSQVARTFSGNTIYF. DNA for the CDR3: TGTGCCAGCAGCCAAGTAGCCAGAACCTTCTCTGGAAACACCATATATTTT.

The chain carries TRBV7-9 and TRBJ2-2; 8 nucleotides agree with TRBD2. Germline V gene lookup returns CDR1 SEHNR and CDR2 FQNEAQ (reference sequence). The junction had 7 bases not matched to a gene; V was cut back by 5 bases and J by 2 bases. This CDR3 spans 16 amino acids. CDR3 in amino acids: CASSQRGLANTGELFF. The CDR3 coding sequence is TGTGCCAGCAGCCAGCGAGGACTAGCTAACACCGGGGAGCTGTTTTTT. Variable domain in full (rest from reference TRBV7-9 and TRBJ2-2): DTGVSQNPRHKITKRGQNVTFRCDPISEHNRLYWYRQTLGQGPEFLTYFQNEAQLEKSRLLSDRFSAERPKGSFSTLEIQRTEQGDSAMYLCASSQRGLANTGELFFGEGSRLTVL.

V usage is TRBV7-2 and J usage is TRBJ2-7, with D perhaps matching TRBD1 (7 bases). CDR1 is SGHTA, CDR2 FQGNSA, per germline. The CDR3 runs to 13 residues. V was trimmed by 7 bases and J by 2 bases, leaving 12 bases between them. This CDR3 is CASMAGQPYEQYF. In DNA form, the CDR3 reads TGTGCCAGCATGGCGGGACAGCCCTACGAGCAGTACTTC.

The V call is TRBV27, the J call TRBJ2-5, with 8 bases lining up with TRBD2. The DNA end favors TRBJ2-7, so the J call may be wrong. This CDR3 has 15 residues. Germline CDR1 MNHEY, CDR2 SMNVEV (reference sequence). CDR3 region: CASSTISGMIYEQYF. The CDR3 region has the DNA TGTGCCAGCAGTACGATTAGCGGGATGATCTACGAGCAGTACTTC.

This clone was observed a handful of times. This rearrangement joins TRBV6-5 to TRBJ2-7; D tentatively reads TRBD1 or TRBD2 (7 bases each). V was trimmed by 9 bases and J by 1 base, leaving 16 bases between them. Per germline, CDR1 MNHEY and CDR2 SVGAGI. The CDR3 has 14 residues. The CDR3 reads CASQGGRRSYEQYF. The DNA for the CDR3 is TGTGCCAGTCAGGGGGGGCGGCGATCCTACGAGCAGTACTTC.

The chain is built from TRBV30 and TRBJ1-5; D call uncertain. V was trimmed by 0 bases and J by 4 bases, leaving 10 bases between them. This CDR3 is built from 14 residues. CDR1 is GTSNPN and CDR2 is SVGIG in the germline V gene (reference sequence). CDR3 amino acids: CAWSVIGNNQPQHF. In DNA form, the CDR3 reads TGTGCCTGGAGTGTCATAGGGAATAATCAGCCCCAGCATTTT.

This chain joins TRBV14 and TRBJ2-1; 13 nucleotides line up with TRBD2. J gave up 15 bases and V 5 bases, and 4 bases lay outside the gene matches. CDR3 length equals 12 residues. CDR1 and CDR2 (germline): SGHDN, FVKESK. The CDR3 loop is CASSWGLAGTFF. CDR3 in DNA: TGTGCCAGCAGCTGGGGACTAGCGGGAACGTTCTTC.